The sequence of this T cell receptor (beta chain) was determined in a study of cytomegalovirus exposure and HLA in healthy donors. V lost 5 bases to trimming and J lost 5 bases, with 12 bases between them. CDR1 and CDR2 (germline): MGHDK, SYGVNS. The CDR3 sequence is 13 residues long. Repertoires were generated with immunoSEQ multiplex PCR, while TCRdb's copy carries only in-frame clones and drops some. This sample has under 130,000 clones, with 85% to 90% found just once. About this clone itself: Its antigen is still unknown.

Whole-study findings and limits: According to reports, the classifier identified cytomegalovirus status with high specificity and sensitivity. Despite most TCR sequences being rare, some public TCRs occurred in many donors.

The chain links TRBV25-1 to TRBJ2-5; a possible D gene is TRBD1 (6 bases). The sequence derives from a woman aged 18-35 years in good health and CMV-seropositive. The sequenced material came from PBMCs. The CDR3 sequence is CASSPKRGETQYF. CDR3 nucleotide sequence: TGTGCCAGCAGTCCCAAAAGGGGGGAGACCCAGTACTTC.